A selection of T cell receptor beta chains follows, all from one sample in a study of blood T cell repertoires in COVID-19. Some clones are missing from TCRdb's copy, which holds only in-frame ones; the method was immunoSEQ multiplex PCR. The table lists hundreds of thousands of clones, 83% of them singletons, with about 5.3% in the top ten. Sequenced material: PBMCs or T cells enriched from blood (not recorded which). These receptors were obtained from a woman aged 45-60 years who had been exposed to COVID-19. CDR3s include the opening cysteine and the closing phenylalanine or tryptophan. The order of the fields is J gene, V gene, D gene, clone size, CDR3 protein, CDR3 DNA. The D gene is left open where the match is weak. Rows may omit the clone size; those that give it use once, few, many or a size class.

>TRBJ2-7|TRBV30|-|-
CAWSVHGFFVRGGNFSYEQYF
TGTGCCTGGAGCGTGCACGGTTTTTTTGTGCGGGGTGGCAATTTCTCCTACGAGCAGTACTTC
>TRBJ2-5|TRBV12-5|-|-
CASGTIFGTQYF
TGTGCTAGTGGTACCATCTTCGGGACCCAGTACTTC
>TRBJ1-1|TRBV6-5|TRBD1|-
CASSTDRGTEAFF
TGTGCCAGCAGTACCGACAGGGGCACTGAAGCTTTCTTT
>TRBJ1-1|TRBV3-1/TRBV3-2|-|-
CASSPLRGMTEAFF
TGTGCCAGCAGCCCGCTCAGGGGAATGACTGAAGCTTTCTTT
>TRBJ2-7|TRBV30|-|few
CAWSVGGAVFDEQYF
TGTGCCTGGAGTGTTGGGGGGGCAGTTTTCGACGAGCAGTACTTC
>TRBJ2-5|TRBV15|TRBD2|-
CATSRGGLAGQETQYF
TGTGCCACCAGCAGGGGAGGACTAGCGGGGCAAGAGACCCAGTACTTC
>TRBJ2-1|TRBV7-8|-|-
CASSFAGAAEQFF
TGTGCCAGCAGCTTCGCAGGGGCGGCTGAGCAGTTCTTC
>TRBJ2-2|TRBV24-1|-|once
CATSDWQVTGELFF
TGTGCCACCAGTGATTGGCAGGTCACCGGGGAGCTGTTTTTT
>TRBJ2-7|TRBV6-5|TRBD2|-
CASSLRSGGFYEQYF
TGTGCCAGCAGCCTCCGGAGCGGGGGGTTCTACGAGCAGTACTTC
>TRBJ1-1|TRBV11-2|TRBD1|-
CASSLMSRDRSHEAFF
TGTGCCAGCAGCTTAATGAGCCGGGACAGGTCCCATGAAGCTTTCTTT
>TRBJ1-2|TRBV5-1|TRBD1|once
CASSLDGTDYGYTF
TGCGCCAGCAGCTTGGACGGGACAGATTATGGCTACACCTTC
>TRBJ2-2|TRBV19|-|-
CASSIGRSWTGELFF
TGTGCCAGTAGTATAGGGAGGAGTTGGACCGGGGAGCTGTTTTTT